The present T cell receptor (beta chain) was sequenced within a study of monozygotic twins with inflammatory bowel disease. Each TCR library consumed about 4,000 ng of total RNA. TCRdb reprocessed the 5' RACE reads, with one entry per CDR3 protein and no DNA. The data include about 210,000 distinct CDR3 sequences; the top ten clones carry 7.5% to 8%. The CDR3 has 14 amino acids. Germline V CDR1 and CDR2: MNHEY, SMNVEV (reference sequence). The rearrangement uses TRBV27 and TRBJ2-7; the TCRdb D gene call, TRBD2, has no DNA to confirm it. This TCR came from a human donor with ulcerative colitis or Crohn's disease, or a healthy co-twin of an affected twin (not recorded which). The specimen sequenced was blood. CDR3 sequence: CATAKASAAYEQYF.